This TCR beta chain originates from a study of OX40 agonist ivuxolimab in advanced cancers. This clone was observed a single time. Libraries were prepared by immunoSEQ multiplex PCR; TCRdb keeps only in-frame clonotypes and omits some of them. The profile shows roughly 64,000 clones, 84% of them singletons. Germline CDR1 SEHNR, CDR2 FQNEAQ (reference sequence). J gave up 7 bases and V 4 bases, and 9 bases lay outside the gene matches. This CDR3 is 16 amino acids long. This chain links TRBV7-9 with TRBJ1-6; 8 bases map to TRBD1. The source of this sequence is an adult with an advanced solid tumor such as melanoma, head and neck, liver or kidney cancer. Sequenced material: CD4+ or CD8+ T cells sorted from blood, taken in a trial of the OX40 agonist ivuxolimab. CDR3 DNA sequence: TGTGCCAGCAGCTCCACTCGGACAGGGTTCAATTCACCCCTCCACTTT. This codes for CASSSTRTGFNSPLHF. Filled out from reference TRBV7-9 and TRBJ1-6, the complete variable domain reads DTGVSQNPRHKITKRGQNVTFRCDPISEHNRLYWYRQTLGQGPEFLTYFQNEAQLEKSRLLSDRFSAERPKGSFSTLEIQRTEQGDSAMYLCASSSTRTGFNSPLHFGNGTRLTVT.